Sequencing of this T cell receptor beta chain was carried out in a study of graft-versus-host responses after intestinal transplantation. Study in general: Anti-thymocyte globulin was used for induction in all recipients, who then took tacrolimus and steroids for around 3 years. Study results and limitations: Detection of GvH clones occurred in recipient marrow, and some had their first appearance in ileum or blood. Maximum circulating GvH clone levels tracked with early post-transplant HvG decreases.

As for this clone: Antigen: not known.

Assay used: immunoSEQ multiplex PCR; TCRdb lists only in-frame clones, some missing. This table holds tens of thousands of clones, over 75% found once. This CDR3 region has 12 residues. The germline CDR1 and CDR2 sequences are MNHNS and SASEGT. Trimming pared 2 bases from V and 7 bases from J, leaving 8 bases between. The receptor's source is a human patient who received an intestinal transplant, so some T cells may come from the graft donor. Sequencing was performed on PBMCs, taken 524 days after transplant. The chain has TRBV6-1 and TRBJ1-2; possibly TRBD1 for D (5 bases). The CDR3 region is CASSELQGGYTF. CDR3 DNA: TGTGCCAGCAGTGAACTCCAGGGTGGCTACACCTTC.